A selection of T cell receptor beta chains follows, all from one sample in a study of OX40 agonist ivuxolimab in advanced cancers. Clones were sequenced by immunoSEQ multiplex PCR, and TCRdb holds only the in-frame ones, with some missing. The sample has tens of thousands of clones; about 90% are singletons. Material: CD4+ or CD8+ T cells sorted from blood, obtained in a trial of the OX40 agonist ivuxolimab. The receptors originated from an adult with an advanced solid tumor such as melanoma, head and neck, liver or kidney cancer. CDR3s include the opening cysteine and the closing phenylalanine or tryptophan. D genes are given only for firm matches.

d_gene	v_gene	j_gene	CDR3aa
.	TRBV2	TRBJ2-1	CASSEKDWYNEQFF
.	TRBV28	TRBJ1-5	CASSLEDLRNQPQHF
.	TRBV13	TRBJ2-4	CASSLRSSKNIQYF
TRBD2	TRBV7-9	TRBJ2-3	CASSPGTSGVVTNTQYF
TRBD1	TRBV6-1	TRBJ1-1	CASSVPTDRGYFEAFF
.	TRBV5-5	TRBJ2-1	CASSPGGGFDEQFF
TRBD1	TRBV28	TRBJ2-4	CASSTGDPKQLAKNIQYF
.	TRBV6-6	TRBJ1-2	CASARAGLPIGYTF
TRBD2	TRBV5-1	TRBJ2-1	CASSYGTSGRNYNEQFF
.	TRBV6-5	TRBJ1-1	CASSYDQVNTEAFF
.	TRBV7-8	TRBJ1-4	CASSLGVSAVGEKLFF
TRBD1	TRBV28	TRBJ1-2	CASRQGNYGYTF
TRBD2	TRBV28	TRBJ2-7	CASRGEDEREFYEQYF
.	TRBV5-1	TRBJ2-1	CASSRGNEQFF
TRBD1	TRBV5-6	TRBJ2-7	CASRGRTGEQYF
.	TRBV28	TRBJ1-4	CASSLVRGEKLFF
TRBD1	TRBV14	TRBJ2-7	CASSLVDRGPYEQYF
TRBD1	TRBV27	TRBJ2-5	CASLGQGQETQYF
TRBD2	TRBV7-9	TRBJ2-7	CASSRRGDYNYEQYF
.	TRBV28	TRBJ2-1	CASSPLRGPYNEQFF
.	TRBV6-6	TRBJ2-1	CASSYPAVITNEQFF
TRBD1	TRBV2	TRBJ2-4	CASSHPDRGENIQYF
.	TRBV6-5	TRBJ2-7	CASSAGYEQYF
.	TRBV5-8	TRBJ1-5	CASSNNGSPQHF
TRBD1	TRBV9	TRBJ2-5	CASSVATTGEETQYF
.	TRBV7-8	TRBJ1-3	CASSEDISGNTIYF
.	TRBV7-9	TRBJ2-1	CASSFDGNEQFF
.	TRBV6-5	TRBJ2-2	CASSYSNTGELFF
.	TRBV28	TRBJ1-2	CASREDTSYGYTF
.	TRBV11-3	TRBJ2-1	CASSLDGYNEQFF
.	TRBV4-3	TRBJ1-4	CASSQDLASTNEKLFF
.	TRBV4-3	TRBJ1-3	CASSVTRGAGNTIYF
.	TRBV2	TRBJ1-5	CASSAGGHNQPQHF
.	TRBV6-5	TRBJ2-2	CASSGRGDTGELFF
TRBD2	TRBV9	TRBJ2-7	CASSSTSGGGREQYF
.	TRBV7-9	TRBJ2-1	CASSLARVDEQFF
.	TRBV5-5	TRBJ2-1	CASSLIPGSYNEQFF
.	TRBV19	TRBJ1-5	CASSGTFNSNQPQHF
TRBD1	TRBV6-6	TRBJ2-7	CASSYTSGQVAYEQYF
.	TRBV19	TRBJ1-1	CASLPQGYTEAFF